Listed below are T cell receptor beta chains from one sample, sequenced in a study of CD8+ T cells in alopecia areata. Method: immunoSEQ multiplex PCR; TCRdb's copy keeps in-frame clones and lacks some. The sample includes approximately 180,000 clones, 40% to 65% of them seen just once. The starting material was CD8+ T cells sorted from blood, obtained at week 24, from a patient treated with tofacitinib. Receptors originate from a human donor with alopecia areata. CDR3s include the opening cysteine and the closing phenylalanine or tryptophan. The D gene is left open where the match is weak.

d_call	v_call	j_call	cdr3_aa
TRBD1	TRBV7-8	TRBJ1-2	CASSHLEPGGYGYTF
.	TRBV6-5	TRBJ2-1	CASSYGGVGGVNEQFF
.	TRBV7-9	TRBJ2-6	CASSSDTAGANVLTF
.	TRBV13	TRBJ2-7	CASSNRDKGYEQYF
TRBD1	TRBV6-5	TRBJ1-2	CASSYPTGLSGYTF
TRBD2	TRBV7-2	TRBJ2-7	CASSLFGSGPVAEQYF
TRBD1	TRBV13	TRBJ1-1	CASSFTGVTEAFF
.	TRBV4-3	TRBJ1-5	CASSQDLGAVNQPQHF
.	TRBV10-1	TRBJ2-2	CASSEHVNTGELFF
.	TRBV29-1	TRBJ2-1	CSVDGQGGDEQFF
.	TRBV23-1	TRBJ1-2	CANNNYGYTF
.	TRBV7-9	TRBJ2-7	CASSFPSAYEQYF
.	TRBV1	TRBJ2-1	CTSSQRGGLTPNEQFF
.	TRBV9	TRBJ1-5	CASSTDSGGQPQHF
TRBD1	TRBV9	TRBJ2-7	CASSPGQGPYEQYF
.	TRBV30	TRBJ2-3	CAWTGATVLTDTQYF
.	TRBV5-1	TRBJ2-3	CASSLGRQSDTQYF
TRBD1	TRBV5-6	TRBJ2-5	CASSSGQGAVETQYF
.	TRBV27	TRBJ2-7	CASSPEPRASTIYEQYF